This T cell receptor beta chain was observed in a study of CXCR3-negative and CXCR3-positive naive CD8 T cells. Turning to the study itself: Each library gave roughly 1.4 +/- 0.3 million of around 140 million TRB reads.

Researchers reported sorting every CD8+ T cell subset in triplicate, under 350,000 cells per sort. UMI-labeled TRB cDNA libraries were prepared by 5' RACE. TCRdb reprocessed the 5' RACE reads; each CDR3 protein has one entry and no DNA is given. The table counts over 20,000 distinct CDR3 sequences; more than 15% lies in the top ten. In the case of this clonotype: Its antigen is still unknown.

Study conclusions and caveats: Diversity was high in both naive subsets and much lower in memory cells. Memory, not naive, CXCR3-negative and CXCR3-positive cells differed in TRBV-TRBJ usage.

This CDR3 has 16 residues. The germline V gene has CDR1 LGHNA and CDR2 YSLEER. Sample: memory CD8+ T cells from blood. This sequence joins TRBV4-3 and TRBJ2-1; the D call from TCRdb, TRBD2, cannot be confirmed without DNA. This sequence was found in a human donor in good health. Some clones in this sample may be carry-over from other donors' samples. Here the CDR3 reads CASSQGSGGLGDEQFF.